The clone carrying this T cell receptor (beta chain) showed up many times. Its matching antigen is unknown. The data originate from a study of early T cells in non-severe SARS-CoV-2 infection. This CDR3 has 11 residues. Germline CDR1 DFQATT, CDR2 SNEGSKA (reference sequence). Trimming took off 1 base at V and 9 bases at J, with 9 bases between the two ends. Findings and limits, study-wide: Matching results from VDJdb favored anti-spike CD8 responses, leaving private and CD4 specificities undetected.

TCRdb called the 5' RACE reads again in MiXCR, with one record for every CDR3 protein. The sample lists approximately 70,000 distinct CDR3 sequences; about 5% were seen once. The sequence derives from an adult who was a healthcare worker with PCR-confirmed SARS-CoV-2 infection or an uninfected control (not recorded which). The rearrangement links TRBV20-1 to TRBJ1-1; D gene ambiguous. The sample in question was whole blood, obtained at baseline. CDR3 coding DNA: TGCAGTGCTAGAGTGCAGGCCCAAGCTTTCTTT. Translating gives CSARVQAQAFF.